A single sample gave rise to the 17 T cell receptor beta chains below, sequenced in a study of CD8 T cells in Susac syndrome. RNA in amounts of roughly 0.5 to 1 ug was reverse transcribed with random hexamers. TCRdb recomputed calls from the immunoSEQ multiplex PCR reads with MiXCR, one row per CDR3 protein. The table has tens of thousands of distinct CDR3 sequences, about 96% seen once. Sequencing input: CD8+ T cells from PBMCs. Source of these receptors: a human donor with Susac syndrome.

The chain carries TRBV15 and TRBJ2-1; TRBD2 agrees at 10 bases. The germline V gene has CDR1 LNHNV and CDR2 YYDKDF (reference sequence). The CDR3 covers 13 residues. J was trimmed by 6 bases and V by 5 bases; bases with no gene match: 1. CDR3 region: CATSGTSVNEQFF. The CDR3 DNA is TGTGCCACCAGCGGGACTAGCGTCAATGAGCAGTTCTTC.

This clonotype was picked up one time. The V gene is TRBV29-1, the J gene TRBJ1-1; unclear D gene. The CDR3 is 14 residues long. Per the germline V gene, CDR1 is SQVTM and CDR2 is ANQGSEA. The V end was cut by 2 bases, the J end by 0 bases, with 10 bases between. The CDR3 sequence is CSVESSGMNTEAFF. DNA for the CDR3: TGCAGCGTTGAATCCTCGGGCATGAACACTGAAGCTTTCTTT.

The J gene is TRBJ1-2, the V gene TRBV20-1; perhaps TRBD1 as D (5 bases). Germline V gene lookup returns CDR1 DFQATT and CDR2 SNEGSKA (reference sequence). This CDR3 region has 11 residues. The CDR3 spells CIPGLLSGYTF. CDR3 nucleotide sequence: TGCATCCCGGGACTCCTGAGTGGCTACACCTTC.

This rearrangement joins TRBV7-2 to TRBJ2-1, with D perhaps matching TRBD2 (6 bases). Germline V gene data show CDR1 as SGHTA and CDR2 as FQGNSA. The V gene lost 2 bases and the J gene lost 12 bases, with 17 bases spanning the gap. The CDR3 is 14 residues long. The CDR3 bases are TGTGCCAGCAGCTTACCTCAACGCGCCGGGGGGCAGTTCTTC. Amino acids: CASSLPQRAGGQFF.

The genes are TRBV27 and TRBJ2-7, with a possible D match to TRBD2 (6 bases). V was pared by 6 bases and J by 3 bases, with 12 bases between. The CDR3 is 13 amino acids. Germline V lookup: CDR1 MNHEY, CDR2 SMNVEV (reference sequence). CDR3: CASSTGEYYEQYF. The DNA for the CDR3 is TGTGCCAGCAGCACGGGGGAATACTACGAGCAGTACTTC.

The chain uses TRBV5-4 and TRBJ2-7, with D unclear. Per germline, CDR1 SGHNT and CDR2 YYREEE (reference sequence). The CDR3 consists of 13 residues. V lost 2 bases and J lost 1, with 7 bases in between. This chain's CDR3 is CASSFGNSYEQYF. The CDR3 DNA reads as TGTGCCAGCAGCTTTGGCAATTCCTACGAGCAGTACTTC.

There are a few counts of this clonotype. V gene TRBV18 combines with J gene TRBJ1-6; D is undetermined. V lost 3 bases and J lost 7, with 4 bases in between. Looked up from germline, CDR1 is KGHSH and CDR2 is LQKENI. This CDR3 has 12 residues. The CDR3 DNA reads as TGTGCCAGCTCACCTACGAATTCACCCCTCCACTTT. The encoded protein is CASSPTNSPLHF. Variable domain in full (rest from reference TRBV18 and TRBJ1-6): NAGVMQNPRHLVRRRGQEARLRCSPMKGHSHVYWYRQLPEEGLKFMVYLQKENIIDESGMPKERFSAEFPKEGPSILRIQQVVRGDSAAYFCASSPTNSPLHFGNGTRLTVT.

The chain recombines TRBV2 with TRBJ2-1; D might be TRBD1 or TRBD2, each matching 6 bases. Germline CDR1 SNHLY, CDR2 FYNNEI. Trimming took 8 bases from V and 8 from J, leaving 19 bases between them. The CDR3 length is 14 residues. CDR3 loop: CASGRQGRPHEQFF. The CDR3 DNA reads TGTGCCAGCGGGCGGCAGGGGAGGCCCCATGAGCAGTTCTTC.

This clonotype was detected only once. The gene calls are TRBV5-4 and TRBJ2-3; D is possibly TRBD1 (5 bases). Per the germline V gene, CDR1 is SGHNT and CDR2 is YYREEE (reference sequence). The CDR3 runs 14 residues. The V and J ends lost 0 bases and 5 bases respectively, with 10 bases between them. The CDR3 spells CASSLEGAGDTQYF. Written as DNA, the CDR3 is TGTGCCAGCAGCTTGGAAGGGGCCGGAGATACGCAGTATTTT.

The genes are TRBV20-1 and TRBJ1-2; TRBD1 is a possible D gene (6 bases). The germline V and J ends were trimmed by 0 bases and 3 bases, with 14 bases remaining between them. The CDR3 length is 15 residues. CDR1 and CDR2 from the germline V gene are DFQATT and SNEGSKA (reference sequence). The CDR3 here is CSARDPVRGDYGYTF. The CDR3 region has the DNA TGCAGTGCTAGAGATCCGGTCAGGGGAGACTATGGCTACACCTTC.

The chain is built from TRBV27 and TRBJ1-1; 9 positions agree with TRBD1. The CDR3 length is 14 residues. Trimming cost V 6 bases and J 1 base; bases outside gene matches: 3. The germline gives CDR1 MNHEY, CDR2 SMNVEV (reference sequence). CDR3 loop: CASSNRGRNTEAFF. The CDR3, as DNA: TGTGCCAGCAGCAACAGGGGGCGGAACACTGAAGCTTTCTTT.

This CDR3 reads CATSLVNSYEQYF. Written as DNA, the CDR3 is TGTGCCACCTCCCTAGTAAACTCCTACGAGCAGTACTTC. V and J are TRBV7-2 and TRBJ2-7; D gene unclear. CDR1 is SGHTA and CDR2 is FQGNSA in the germline V gene. There are 13 residues in the CDR3. The V gene lost 10 bases and the J gene lost 0 bases, with 13 bases spanning the gap.

This chain connects TRBV5-1 to TRBJ2-7, with D possibly matching TRBD1 (5 bases). The CDR3 has 14 amino acids. Looked up from germline, CDR1 is SGHRS and CDR2 is YFSETQ. V dropped 1 base and J dropped 2 bases, with 10 bases sitting between them. This chain's CDR3 is CASSLSGQTYEQYF. The DNA for the CDR3 is TGCGCCAGCAGCTTGTCAGGGCAGACCTACGAGCAGTACTTC.

The J gene is TRBJ2-5, the V gene TRBV20-1; possibly TRBD1 for D (7 bases). Germline-derived CDR1 and CDR2 are DFQATT and SNEGSKA (reference sequence). V shed 3 bases and J shed 5 bases, with 19 bases lying between them. CDR3 size: 15 residues. For the CDR3, the DNA is TGCAGTGCTAGGGAGGGCAGGGGGAGTTTGGAGACCCAGTACTTC. Translating it yields CSAREGRGSLETQYF.

The genes are TRBV20-1 and TRBJ2-1; unclear D gene. Germline assignment: CDR1 DFQATT and CDR2 SNEGSKA (reference sequence). The CDR3 has 13 residues. The ends were cut back, 7 bases at V and 3 bases at J, with 13 bases in the middle. The CDR3 region has the DNA TGCAGTGTAATGCGTGCTAGCTACAATGAGCAGTTCTTC. Translating it yields CSVMRASYNEQFF.

The chain uses TRBV19 and TRBJ1-5, with 8 bases lining up with TRBD1. The CDR3 loop spans 14 amino acids. The ends lost 6 bases at V and 2 bases at J; junction bases unmatched: 3. Germline CDR1 LNHDA, CDR2 SQIVND (reference sequence). CDR3 amino acids: CASRADRGNQPQHF. For the CDR3, the DNA is TGTGCCAGTAGGGCGGACAGGGGCAATCAGCCCCAGCATTTT.

This clonotype was counted a single time. This rearrangement joins TRBV30 to TRBJ2-1; 10 positions match TRBD1. The CDR3 sequence is 16 residues long. Per the germline V gene, CDR1 is GTSNPN and CDR2 is SVGIG (reference sequence). Losses at the gene ends were 1 base for V and 4 bases for J; bases not matched to a gene: 7. CDR3 in amino acids: CAWSDLDRGDYNEQFF. DNA for the CDR3: TGTGCCTGGAGTGACCTGGACAGGGGGGATTACAATGAGCAGTTCTTC.